The rows below give T cell receptor beta chains drawn from one sample of a study of blood T cell repertoires in COVID-19. Libraries were prepared by immunoSEQ multiplex PCR; TCRdb keeps only in-frame clonotypes and omits some of them. The sample lists approximately 300,000 clones; more than 75% were seen once. Source material: PBMCs or T cells enriched from blood (not recorded which). Receptors were obtained from a woman aged 25-40 years who had recovered from COVID-19. The CDR3 runs from the conserved cysteine through the conserved F or W. A D gene is named only where the DNA matches it firmly. Size tells how often a clone was seen (once, few, many) or the class of an expanded clone, and some rows leave it out.

V	J	D	length	size	DNA	CDR3
TRBV6-5	TRBJ1-2	TRBD1	16	many	TGTGCCAGCAGTTCCCTCTTACAGGGGGGGGGCTATGGCTACACCTTC	CASSSLLQGGGYGYTF
TRBV6-5	TRBJ1-2	NA	13	NA	TGTGCCAGCAGGAGCGCAGGGTCCTATGGCTACACCTTC	CASRSAGSYGYTF
TRBV6-5	TRBJ1-2	TRBD1	13	once	TGTGCCAGCACGGGCAGGGGGGACTATGGCTACACCTTC	CASTGRGDYGYTF
TRBV5-1	TRBJ2-3	TRBD2	15	NA	TGCGCCAGCAGCTTGATGGCGGGGGAGACTGGTACGCAGTATTTT	CASSLMAGETGTQYF
TRBV4-3	TRBJ2-5	TRBD1	15	NA	TGCGCCAGCAGCCAAGATCCAGACAGGGATGAGACCCAGTACTTC	CASSQDPDRDETQYF
TRBV11-2	TRBJ2-7	NA	16	NA	TGTGCCAGCAGTCCAGAACAGGTGGTGACTTTCTACGAGCAGTACTTC	CASSPEQVVTFYEQYF
TRBV6-5	TRBJ1-1	NA	14	NA	TGTGCCAGCAGTTACTCAGAGGGAATCACTGAAGCTTTCTTT	CASSYSEGITEAFF
TRBV28	TRBJ1-5	NA	16	NA	TGTGCCAGCAGTCCGTCAAGCACAGGGTACAATCAGCCCCAGCATTTT	CASSPSSTGYNQPQHF
TRBV7-9	TRBJ1-1	NA	14	NA	TGTGCCAGCAGCGCGGGGGGAATGAACACTGAAGCTTTCTTT	CASSAGGMNTEAFF
TRBV7-8	TRBJ2-2	NA	16	NA	TGTGCCAGCAGCTTAGTAGGGCAGGGATACACCGGGGAGCTGTTTTTT	CASSLVGQGYTGELFF
TRBV29-1	TRBJ1-3	TRBD1	12	once	TGCAGCGTCGACAGGGGCGAAAACACCATATATTTT	CSVDRGENTIYF
TRBV6-1	TRBJ1-6	NA	16	once	TGTGCCAGCAGTGAAGGGCGACAGAACTATAATTCACCCCTCCACTTT	CASSEGRQNYNSPLHF
TRBV15	TRBJ2-7	TRBD1	15	NA	TGTGCCACCAGCAGAGAAATGAGGGGGCCCTACGAGCAGTACTTC	CATSREMRGPYEQYF